This T cell receptor (beta chain) was recovered during a study of early T cells in non-severe SARS-CoV-2 infection. Study-level background: RNA in bulk from unsorted whole blood was sequenced, and chains were unpaired.

Ten or more counts support this clonotype. Antigen specificity is unknown. Germline V gene data show CDR1 as SEHNR and CDR2 as FQNEAQ (reference sequence). Trimming took off 5 bases at V and 0 bases at J, with 13 bases between the two ends. The CDR3 contains 15 residues. Study observations and caveats: Using VDJdb, the matching emphasized anti-spike CD8 responses while missing private and CD4 specificities.

Separate cDNA molecules each had unique molecular identifiers attached to them. TCRdb reprocessed the 5' RACE reads via MiXCR and lists one record per CDR3 protein. Here the sample spans around 48,000 distinct CDR3 sequences, about 13% being singletons. Specimen: whole blood. The clonotype comes from an adult who was a healthcare worker with PCR-confirmed SARS-CoV-2 infection or an uninfected control (not recorded which). V is TRBV7-9 and J is TRBJ1-2; TRBD1 is a possible D gene (6 bases). This chain's CDR3 is CASSITGKSNYGYTF. CDR3 DNA sequence: TGTGCCAGCAGCATCACAGGGAAATCTAACTATGGCTACACCTTC. The full variable domain, completed using reference TRBV7-9 and TRBJ1-2, is DTGVSQNPRHKITKRGQNVTFRCDPISEHNRLYWYRQTLGQGPEFLTYFQNEAQLEKSRLLSDRFSAERPKGSFSTLEIQRTEQGDSAMYLCASSITGKSNYGYTFGSGTRLTVV.